These 27 T cell receptor beta chains came from one sample sequenced in a study of blood T cell repertoires in COVID-19 (dated by TCRdb to 2018 to 2020). Libraries were made using the immunoSEQ multiplex PCR assay. TCRdb took over this immuneACCESS table, retaining in-frame rearrangements with V and J assigned. Such tables are incomplete; in checked studies, under half of the missing clones stem from an unresolved V gene, and the remainder is unexplained. The sample data list some 110,000 clones, and just over 85% of these were observed just once. The top ten clones comprise 3.5% to 5% of the sample. What was sequenced was peripheral blood. The source is a middle-aged man with acute or convalescent COVID-19.

The chain joins TRBV27 to TRBJ2-1; 9 bases fit TRBD1. The CDR3 covers 16 residues. Germline V gives CDR1 MNHEY, CDR2 SMNVEV (reference sequence). V was pared by 4 bases and J by 3 bases, with 7 bases of the junction left unmatched. CDR3 amino acids: CASSSPGTGFYNEQFF. The CDR3 region has the DNA TGTGCCAGCAGTTCACCCGGGACAGGGTTCTACAATGAGCAGTTCTTC.

This clone was counted once. The rearrangement uses TRBV9 and TRBJ2-1; 7 bases map to TRBD2. This CDR3 region has 16 residues. Per germline, CDR1 SGDLS and CDR2 YYNGEE. The V and J ends lost 4 bases and 7 bases, in that order; junction bases with no gene match: 14. The CDR3 DNA is TGTGCCAGCAGCCAAAAAGCGGGGAACCAAGGGAATGAGCAGTTCTTC. It translates to CASSQKAGNQGNEQFF.

The rearrangement joins TRBV9 to TRBJ2-7; D perhaps matches TRBD1 (6 bases). Germline CDR1 SGDLS, CDR2 YYNGEE. The CDR3 spans 15 residues. V lost 4 bases to trimming and J lost 5 bases, with 19 bases between them. The CDR3, as DNA: TGTGCCAGCAGCCCGACCTCTTCAGGGGCCCACGAGCAGTACTTC. It translates to CASSPTSSGAHEQYF.

This chain connects TRBV18 to TRBJ1-2, with 8 positions matching TRBD1. Germline V lookup: CDR1 KGHSH, CDR2 LQKENI. The CDR3 loop spans 21 amino acids. With 3 bases clipped from V and 3 bases from J, the junction kept 24 bases outside the gene matches. CDR3 DNA sequence: TGTGCCAGCTCACCCCCCGGACAGGGCAGGATTGGGTCTCCTGGGGACTATGGCTACACCTTC. Its translation: CASSPPGQGRIGSPGDYGYTF.

V is TRBV30 and J is TRBJ2-3, with 11 bases fitting TRBD2. The germline CDR1 and CDR2 sequences are GTSNPN and SVGIG (reference sequence). The trim removed 2 bases at V and 8 bases at J, leaving 9 bases unmatched. The CDR3 length is 15 residues. CDR3 bases: TGTGCCTGGAGTTTAGCGGGAGGGCCGCATGGTACGCAGTATTTT. Protein sequence: CAWSLAGGPHGTQYF.

This sequence joins TRBV5-1 and TRBJ2-7; weak D call: TRBD1 (5 bases). Germline values: CDR1 SGHRS, CDR2 YFSETQ. The V gene lost 5 bases and the J gene lost 0 bases, with 12 bases spanning the gap. This CDR3 spans 14 amino acids. CDR3 sequence: CASRWTSSSYEQYF. The CDR3, as DNA: TGCGCCAGCAGGTGGACATCGAGCTCCTACGAGCAGTACTTC.

This clone was recorded once. The chain links TRBV12-5 to TRBJ2-2; a possible D gene is TRBD2 (6 bases). The germline V gene has CDR1 LGHNT and CDR2 FRNRAP. Trimming removed 4 bases at V and 0 bases at J, with 9 bases between. This CDR3 is built from 15 residues. As DNA, the CDR3 is TGTGCTAGTGGTTCGGGACTGACGAACACCGGGGAGCTGTTTTTT. Amino acid sequence: CASGSGLTNTGELFF. The complete variable domain, with remaining parts taken from reference TRBV12-5 and TRBJ2-2, reads DARVTQTPRHKVTEMGQEVTMRCQPILGHNTVFWYRQTMMQGLELLAYFRNRAPLDDSGMPKDRFSAEMPDATLATLKIQPSEPRDSAVYFCASGSGLTNTGELFFGEGSRLTVL.

The chain has TRBV20-1 and TRBJ2-5, with 8 bases matching TRBD2. The V gene end was trimmed by 3 bases and the J gene end by 2 bases; junction bases not matched to a gene: 5. This CDR3 region has 14 residues. Germline V gives CDR1 DFQATT, CDR2 SNEGSKA (reference sequence). The CDR3 is CSASHGGGQETQYF. The CDR3 DNA reads TGCAGTGCTAGTCATGGCGGGGGGCAAGAGACCCAGTACTTC.

The V call is TRBV5-1, the J call TRBJ1-2; D is perhaps TRBD1 (5 bases). Per the germline V gene, CDR1 is SGHRS and CDR2 is YFSETQ. The CDR3 has 15 residues. V was cut by 0 bases and J by 6 bases, with 15 bases left in between. The CDR3 spells CASSLVGQGGNGYTF. CDR3 sequence (DNA): TGCGCCAGCAGCTTGGTGGGCCAGGGAGGTAATGGCTACACCTTC.

The V gene is TRBV10-1, the J gene TRBJ2-4, with a tentative D call TRBD1 (6 bases). Per the germline V gene, CDR1 is WNHNN and CDR2 is SYGVQD (reference sequence). V lost 2 bases to trimming and J lost 1 base, with 6 bases between them. CDR3 length: 14 residues. CDR3 sequence reads: CASSEDRAKNIQYF. The CDR3 DNA reads TGCGCCAGCAGTGAGGACAGGGCCAAAAACATTCAGTACTTC.

The genes are TRBV7-6 and TRBJ1-1; TRBD1 matches at 9 bases. Germline CDR1 SGHVS, CDR2 FNYEAQ. After removal of 5 bases from V and 0 bases from J, the junction contained 7 bases not matched to a gene. The CDR3 is 16 residues long. The CDR3 DNA sequence: TGTGCCAGCAGCCGGGGGGACAGGGCCATGAACACTGAAGCTTTCTTT. It encodes CASSRGDRAMNTEAFF.

The J gene is TRBJ1-3, the V gene TRBV3-1 (or the pseudogene TRBV3-2); no reliable D call. This CDR3 is 17 amino acids long. Looked up from germline, CDR1 is LGHDT and CDR2 is YNNKEL (reference sequence). V was cut by 0 bases and J by 1 base, with 13 bases left in between. CDR3: CASSQDRNSGSGNTIYF. Written as DNA, the CDR3 is TGTGCCAGCAGCCAAGATCGAAATTCGGGTTCTGGAAACACCATATATTTT.

V gene TRBV5-6 combines with J gene TRBJ1-4, with D hard to call. In germline, CDR1 is SGHDT, CDR2 YYEEEE. This CDR3 is 13 amino acids long. Trimming pared 4 bases from V and 5 bases from J, leaving 9 bases between. The CDR3 here is CASSGQQNEKLFF. CDR3 nucleotide sequence: TGTGCCAGCAGCGGGCAGCAAAATGAAAAACTGTTTTTT. Together with reference TRBV5-6 and TRBJ1-4, the CDR3 gives the full variable domain: DAGVTQSPTHLIKTRGQQVTLRCSPKSGHDTVSWYQQALGQGPQFIFQYYEEEERQRGNFPDRFSGHQFPNYSSELNVNALLLGDSALYLCASSGQQNEKLFFGSGTQLSVL.

The chain carries TRBV21-1 and TRBJ1-5; the D call TRBD1 from the table was never checked on the DNA. TRBV21-1 corresponds to a pseudogene. The CDR3 is made up of 16 amino acids. The CDR3 sequence is CASSNGTVLSNQPQHF. The CDR3 bases are TGTGCCAGCAGCAATGGGACAGTTCTTAGCAATCAGCCCCAGCATTTT.

The J gene is TRBJ1-4, the V gene TRBV27; weak D call: TRBD1 (6 bases). The CDR3 sequence is 16 residues long. The V end lost 0 bases, the J end lost 4 bases, and 12 bases lay between the germline ends. CDR1 is MNHEY, CDR2 SMNVEV, per germline (reference sequence). The CDR3 loop is CASSLSGQGSNEKLFF. CDR3 in DNA: TGTGCCAGCAGTTTATCAGGGCAGGGGAGTAATGAAAAACTGTTTTTT.

This rearrangement joins TRBV4-2 to TRBJ2-7; the match to TRBD2 covers 8 bases. This CDR3 comprises 13 residues. Germline lookup yields CDR1 LGHNA and CDR2 YNFKEQ. The J segment lost 3 bases and the V segment lost 4 bases, leaving 2 bases of the junction unmatched. The DNA for the CDR3 is TGTGCCAGCAGCCGGACTAGCAGCTACGAGCAGTACTTC. Protein: CASSRTSSYEQYF.

The rearrangement uses TRBV27 and TRBJ1-5, with 10 bases identical to TRBD1. Germline loops: CDR1 MNHEY, CDR2 SMNVEV (reference sequence). With V trimmed by 1 base and J by 9 bases, 0 bases remained unmatched. The CDR3 has 13 amino acids. The CDR3 here is CASSLWDRGPQHF. In nucleotides, the CDR3 is TGTGCCAGCAGTTTATGGGACAGGGGGCCCCAGCATTTT.

The DNA of the CDR3 is TGTGCCAGCAGCGGGGGACTTACAACCGGGGAGCTGTTTTTT. It codes for CASSGGLTTGELFF. The chain carries TRBV9 and TRBJ2-2; possible D gene TRBD2, 6 bases. This CDR3 region has 14 residues. Germline V gives CDR1 SGDLS, CDR2 YYNGEE. The germline V and J ends were trimmed by 3 bases and 5 bases, with 11 bases remaining between them.

This clone was observed once. The genes are TRBV24-1 and TRBJ2-3, with D possibly being TRBD2 (5 bases). V was trimmed by 1 base and J by 6 bases, leaving 19 bases between them. CDR1 and CDR2 from the germline V gene are KGHDR and SFDVKD. The CDR3 is made up of 17 amino acids. The chain's CDR3 is CATSDFKLGLKLDTQYF. CDR3 in DNA: TGTGCCACCAGTGATTTCAAACTAGGGCTTAAACTGGATACGCAGTATTTT.

This clone was seen a single time. The chain carries TRBV14 and TRBJ1-1; D is perhaps TRBD1 (5 bases). CDR3 size: 15 residues. V was pared by 2 bases and J by 4 bases, with 14 bases between. The V gene's germline CDR1 is SGHDN and CDR2 FVKESK. CDR3 in DNA: TGTGCCAGCAGCCAAAGGACACCTCTCGGCACTGAAGCTTTCTTT. It encodes CASSQRTPLGTEAFF.

There are a few counts of this clone. The gene calls are TRBV29-1 and TRBJ1-2; TRBD1 matches at 7 bases. The V gene's germline CDR1 is SQVTM and CDR2 ANQGSEA. The CDR3 consists of 13 residues. The CDR3 is CLKGAGGGYGYTF. The CDR3 DNA reads TGCCTCAAAGGGGCAGGGGGAGGATATGGCTACACCTTC.

The chain combines TRBV7-3 with TRBJ2-2, with TRBD1 matching over 9 bases. The CDR3 extends over 16 amino acids. The ends lost 6 bases at V and 6 bases at J; junction bases unmatched: 11. Germline-derived CDR1 and CDR2 are SGHTA and FQGTGA. CDR3: CASSHRGPTLPGELFF. CDR3 DNA sequence: TGTGCCAGCAGTCACAGGGGGCCTACGTTGCCCGGGGAGCTGTTTTTT.

This chain joins TRBV2 and TRBJ1-4; 7 bases are a match to TRBD1. V shed 3 bases and J 10 bases; nucleotides not matched to a gene: 11. The CDR3 sequence is 15 residues long. Germline values: CDR1 SNHLY, CDR2 FYNNEI. CDR3 sequence (DNA): TGTGCCAGCAGTGAGGTGGCAGGGGGGAAGGGAAAACTGTTTTTT. This translates into CASSEVAGGKGKLFF.

This clone occurred once. Other DNA sequences in this sample translate to the same CDR3. The chain employs TRBV11-2 and TRBJ2-1; 10 nucleotides line up with TRBD2. The CDR3 spans 14 residues. V lost 4 bases and J lost 8; bases outside the gene matches: 5. In germline, CDR1 is SGHAT, CDR2 FQNNGV. The CDR3 loop is CASSSSGRAHEQFF. CDR3 nucleotide sequence: TGTGCCAGCAGCTCCAGCGGGAGGGCCCATGAGCAGTTCTTC.

The chain joins TRBV18 to TRBJ2-7, with a weak D call TRBD1 (6 bases). The CDR3 spans 17 residues. Between the trimmed V and J ends, which lost 4 bases and 2 bases, there was a span of 21 bases. CDR1 is KGHSH and CDR2 is LQKENI in the germline V gene. This CDR3 is CASSLAFGGGVTYEQYF. In nucleotides, the CDR3 is TGTGCCAGCTCACTGGCGTTTGGGGGCGGTGTCACCTACGAGCAGTACTTC.

The chain has TRBV29-1 and TRBJ2-3, with D tentatively TRBD2 (6 bases). Germline assignment: CDR1 SQVTM and CDR2 ANQGSEA. With 6 bases removed from V and 1 base from J, the gap between germline ends came to 17 bases. The CDR3 is 15 residues long. The DNA of the CDR3 is TGCAGCGTGAAAGGTGGCGGGGTCGGCACAGATACGCAGTATTTT. Its protein is CSVKGGGVGTDTQYF.

The V and J genes are TRBV6-1 and TRBJ1-5, with D possibly being TRBD1 (5 bases). V lost 3 bases, J lost 9 bases, and 15 bases lay in between. The CDR3 has 14 amino acids. Germline V gene data show CDR1 as MNHNS and CDR2 as SASEGT. Here the CDR3 reads CASSERGGDRPQHF. In DNA, the CDR3 is TGTGCCAGCAGTGAGAGGGGCGGGGATAGGCCCCAGCATTTT.